This TCR beta chain is drawn from a study of blood T cell repertoires in COVID-19. Across the study: PBMCs, B-cell-depleted T cells, or T cells were the source of the cDNA or gDNA that made up the material.

In the original processing: Amplification from reference gene primers served as the basis for estimated nucleated cell counts. Assay used: immunoSEQ multiplex PCR; TCRdb lists only in-frame clones, some missing. Clone size and V and J calls were adopted from that table, with D and trimming inferred from the DNA. The table lists roughly 100,000 clones, 80% to 90% of them singletons. The CDR3 runs to 14 residues. Trimming cost V 7 bases and J 4 bases, with 16 bases left between them. The TCR originated in a woman older than 75 with acute or convalescent COVID-19. V and J are TRBV6-7 and TRBJ1-1, with D perhaps TRBD1 (6 bases). TRBV6-7 is noted as an ORF with a role that remains uncertain. Sequenced input: peripheral blood. The DNA of the CDR3 is TGTGCCAGCAACACAACAGGGCGGCTCACTGAAGCTTTCTTT. Encoded protein: CASNTTGRLTEAFF.